Presented here are 13 T cell receptor beta chains from one specimen sequenced in a study of shared clonotypes between healthy human individuals. Sequencing was performed with immunoSEQ multiplex PCR; in TCRdb, only in-frame clones are kept and a portion is missing. This table holds 550,000 to 850,000 clones, roughly 70% found once. The sequencing input was memory CD4+ T cells sorted from blood. Specified subset: CD45RA-negative fraction. The receptors were gathered from a woman aged 25 to 45 in good health.

This clone came up a few times. This chain connects TRBV6-5 to TRBJ1-2; tentatively, D is TRBD1 (5 bases). V lost 4 bases, J lost 2 bases, and 8 bases lay in between. The CDR3 has 13 residues. Germline CDR1 reads MNHEY; CDR2 reads SVGAGI. The CDR3 here is CASSLDMNYGYTF. As DNA, the CDR3 is TGTGCCAGCAGTTTGGACATGAACTATGGCTACACCTTC.

The rearrangement uses TRBV28 and TRBJ2-3; 9 nucleotides align to TRBD2. Germline values: CDR1 MDHEN, CDR2 SYDVKM. The V and J ends lost 6 bases and 3 bases, in that order; junction bases with no gene match: 4. This CDR3 is built from 14 residues. CDR3 nucleotides: TGTGCCAGCAGGACGCGGGAGGGGACAGATACGCAGTATTTT. Amino acids: CASRTREGTDTQYF.

This clone turned up a few times. This chain links TRBV5-6 with TRBJ2-1; D is undetermined. This CDR3 has 15 amino acids. CDR1 and CDR2 from the germline V gene are SGHDT and YYEEEE. Trimming took 1 base from V and 4 from J, leaving 12 bases between them. The CDR3 DNA reads TGTGCCAGCAGCTTGTCGGAGTCTCTATACAATGAGCAGTTCTTC. As protein: CASSLSESLYNEQFF.

The chain links TRBV4-1 to TRBJ1-5; no clear D gene. This CDR3 is built from 16 residues. The V and J ends lost 1 base and 0 bases respectively, with 10 bases between them. CDR1 and CDR2 (germline): MGHRA, YSYEKL. CDR3: CASSQVFVGSNQPQHF. Written as DNA, the CDR3 is TGCGCCAGCAGCCAAGTTTTCGTGGGTAGCAATCAGCCCCAGCATTTT.

This clone was observed once. The chain is built from TRBV14 and TRBJ2-5; D perhaps matches TRBD2 (6 bases). Germline V gene sequence: CDR1 SGHDN, CDR2 FVKESK. V dropped 1 base and J dropped 2 bases, with 11 bases sitting between them. The CDR3 is 15 amino acids. The DNA for the CDR3 is TGTGCCAGCAGCCAAGTCTGGGACTCTCAAGAGACCCAGTACTTC. It specifies CASSQVWDSQETQYF.

This clone has more than one count but fewer than ten. The chain carries TRBV4-1 and TRBJ1-2; the D gene is possibly TRBD1 (6 bases). Germline V gene sequence: CDR1 MGHRA, CDR2 YSYEKL. The CDR3 contains 15 residues. V was cut by 3 bases and J by 2 bases, with 13 bases left in between. Written as DNA, the CDR3 is TGCGCCAGCAGCCATTTCGGGGGGGCCAACTATGGCTACACCTTC. Its translation: CASSHFGGANYGYTF.

The rearrangement joins TRBV18 to TRBJ2-5, with D perhaps matching TRBD2 (6 bases). Per germline, CDR1 KGHSH and CDR2 LQKENI. The germline V and J ends were trimmed by 6 bases and 4 bases, with 12 bases remaining between them. The CDR3 totals 13 residues. As DNA, the CDR3 is TGTGCCAGCTCTACGGGACTCGGAGAGACCCAGTACTTC. This codes for CASSTGLGETQYF. The whole variable domain, filled in from reference TRBV18 and TRBJ2-5, reads NAGVMQNPRHLVRRRGQEARLRCSPMKGHSHVYWYRQLPEEGLKFMVYLQKENIIDESGMPKERFSAEFPKEGPSILRIQQVVRGDSAAYFCASSTGLGETQYFGPGTRLLVL.

The chain combines TRBV5-4 with TRBJ2-2, with 8 bases fitting TRBD2. The V gene's germline CDR1 is SGHNT and CDR2 YYREEE (reference sequence). This CDR3 has 16 residues. Trimming took 1 base from V and 0 from J; bases not matched to a gene: 2. CDR3 in amino acids: CASSLTGLANTGELFF. The CDR3 coding sequence is TGTGCCAGCAGCTTGACGGGACTAGCGAACACCGGGGAGCTGTTTTTT.

This clone has just a few counts. The gene calls are TRBV19 and TRBJ1-1; D is perhaps TRBD1 (5 bases). The ends were cut back, 4 bases at V and 2 bases at J, with 14 bases in the middle. CDR1 LNHDA and CDR2 SQIVND come from the germline V gene (reference sequence). This CDR3 is 15 amino acids long. The CDR3 DNA follows: TGTGCCAGTAGTAGACTTGCGGGGGGTAACACTGAAGCTTTCTTT. Translated, it gives CASSRLAGGNTEAFF.

The gene calls are TRBV4-1 and TRBJ2-4, with D perhaps matching TRBD2 (5 bases). The CDR3 covers 14 residues. The germline V gene has CDR1 MGHRA and CDR2 YSYEKL. V was pared by 1 base and J by 7 bases, with 11 bases between. The CDR3 DNA is TGCGCCAGCAGCCAAGTTGGGAGAGGGAACATTCAGTACTTC. Translated, it gives CASSQVGRGNIQYF.

This clone was seen a handful of times. V and J are TRBV6-1 and TRBJ2-7; unclear D gene. From germline, CDR1 is MNHNS and CDR2 SASEGT. The ends were cut back, 3 bases at V and 4 bases at J, with 13 bases in the middle. The CDR3 length is 14 residues. The CDR3: CASSEAIALYEQYF. The CDR3 nucleotides are TGTGCCAGCAGTGAGGCAATAGCTTTATACGAGCAGTACTTC.

This clone was counted only a few times. The chain couples TRBV29-1 to TRBJ2-7; 8 nucleotides match TRBD1. Germline V CDR1 and CDR2: SQVTM, ANQGSEA. With 6 bases clipped from V and 2 bases from J, the junction kept 3 bases outside the gene matches. The CDR3 runs to 12 residues. The chain's CDR3 is CSVQQGAYEQYF. The DNA of the CDR3 is TGCAGCGTGCAACAGGGGGCCTACGAGCAGTACTTC.

This clone was observed once. The chain uses TRBV28 and TRBJ2-2, with D uncertain. The germline V gene encodes CDR1 MDHEN and CDR2 SYDVKM. V gave up 7 bases and J gave up 5 bases, with 8 bases separating them. The CDR3 covers 12 residues. The CDR3 DNA sequence: TGTGCCAGCACCCCGGTGACCGGGGAGCTGTTTTTT. Amino acids: CASTPVTGELFF.